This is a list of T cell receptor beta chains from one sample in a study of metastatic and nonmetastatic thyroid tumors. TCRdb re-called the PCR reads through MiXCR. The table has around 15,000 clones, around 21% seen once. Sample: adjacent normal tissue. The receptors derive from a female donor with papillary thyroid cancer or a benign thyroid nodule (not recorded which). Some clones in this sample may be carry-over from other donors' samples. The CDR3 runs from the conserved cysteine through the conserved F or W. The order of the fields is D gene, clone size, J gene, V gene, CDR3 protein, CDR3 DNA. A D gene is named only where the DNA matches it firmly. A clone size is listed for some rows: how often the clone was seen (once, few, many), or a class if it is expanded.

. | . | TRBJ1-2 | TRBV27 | CASSLQTTNYGYTF | TGTGCCAGCAGTTTGCAGACAACGAACTATGGCTACACCTTC
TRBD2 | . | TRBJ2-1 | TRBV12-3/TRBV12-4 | CASRTGLAGVREQFF | TGTGCCAGCAGAACGGGACTAGCGGGAGTAAGGGAGCAGTTCTTC
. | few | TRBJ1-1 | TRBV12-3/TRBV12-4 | CASSLGTTGVQRTEAFF | TGTGCCAGCAGTTTAGGGACCACAGGCGTTCAGCGTACTGAAGCTTTCTTT
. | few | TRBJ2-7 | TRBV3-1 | CASSQDYGSYEQYF | TGTGCCAGCAGCCAAGATTACGGTTCCTACGAGCAGTACTTC
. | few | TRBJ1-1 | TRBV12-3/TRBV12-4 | CASSFGNAEAFF | TGTGCCAGCAGTTTTGGCAACGCTGAAGCTTTCTTT
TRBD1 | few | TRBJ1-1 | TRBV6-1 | CASSGTGGTEAFF | TGTGCCAGCAGTGGGACAGGGGGCACTGAAGCTTTCTTT
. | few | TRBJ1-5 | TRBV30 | CAWSFGTHSNQPQHF | TGTGCCTGGAGTTTTGGGACACATAGCAATCAGCCCCAGCATTTT
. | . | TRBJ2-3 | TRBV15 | CATRRLGASSTDTQYF | TGTGCCACCAGACGGTTGGGGGCGTCTAGCACAGATACGCAGTATTTT
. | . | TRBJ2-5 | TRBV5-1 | CASSSQGNGETQYF | TGCGCCAGCAGCTCACAGGGAAACGGGGAGACCCAGTACTTC
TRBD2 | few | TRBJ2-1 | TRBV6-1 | CASSSGRRVYEQFF | TGTGCCAGCTCGAGCGGGAGGCGGGTCTATGAGCAGTTCTTC
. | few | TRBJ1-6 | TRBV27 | CASTRLGRGGSSPLHF | TGTGCCAGCACCCGACTGGGCAGGGGAGGGTCTTCACCCCTCCACTTT
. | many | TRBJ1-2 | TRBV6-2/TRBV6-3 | CASSLANYGYTF | TGTGCCAGCAGTTTGGCCAACTATGGCTACACCTTC
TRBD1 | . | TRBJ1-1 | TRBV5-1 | CASGQANTEAFF | TGCGCCAGTGGACAGGCGAACACTGAAGCTTTCTTT
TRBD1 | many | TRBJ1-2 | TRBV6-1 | CASSEDRGRLWGYTF | TGTGCCAGCAGTGAGGACAGGGGGCGGTTGTGGGGCTACACCTTC
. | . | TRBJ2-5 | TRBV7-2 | CASSLVGGETQYF | TGTGCCAGCAGCTTAGTGGGTGGGGAGACCCAGTACTTC
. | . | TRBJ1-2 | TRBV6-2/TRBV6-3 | CASSRPGRKNYGYTF | TGTGCCAGCAGTCGACCGGGACGGAAAAACTATGGCTACACCTTC
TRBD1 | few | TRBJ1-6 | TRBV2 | CASSVSGTGDSPLHF | TGTGCCAGCAGCGTATCCGGGACAGGGGATTCACCCCTCCACTTT
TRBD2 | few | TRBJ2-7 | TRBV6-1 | CASSRSGSYEQYF | TGTGCCAGCAGTCGGAGCGGGAGCTACGAGCAGTACTTC
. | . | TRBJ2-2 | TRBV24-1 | CATSEGVLGTGELFF | TGTGCCACCAGTGAAGGGGTGCTGGGGACCGGGGAGCTGTTTTTT
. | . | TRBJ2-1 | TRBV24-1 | CATSDPTNNNEQFF | TGTGCCACCAGTGACCCTACTAATAACAATGAGCAGTTCTTC
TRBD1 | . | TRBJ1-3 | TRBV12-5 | CASGETRGQGTGITIYF | TGTGCTAGTGGTGAGACCCGAGGACAGGGGACGGGAATCACCATATATTTT
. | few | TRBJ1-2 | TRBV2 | CASSEWARGKLSYTF | TGTGCCAGCAGTGAATGGGCCAGGGGAAAATTAAGCTACACCTTC
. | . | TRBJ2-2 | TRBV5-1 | CASSPDEGWNTGELFF | TGCGCCAGCAGCCCGGACGAGGGATGGAACACCGGGGAGCTGTTTTTT
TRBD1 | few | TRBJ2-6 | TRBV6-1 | CASRAGGSGANVLTF | TGTGCCAGCCGGGCAGGGGGATCTGGGGCCAACGTCCTGACTTTC
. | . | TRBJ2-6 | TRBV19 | CASSTSGMSSNVLTF | TGTGCCAGTAGTACCTCAGGGATGAGTTCCAACGTCCTGACTTTC
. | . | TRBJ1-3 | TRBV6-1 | CASSLRASGFSGNTIYF | TGTGCCAGCAGTCTCCGGGCATCAGGATTTTCTGGAAACACCATATATTTT
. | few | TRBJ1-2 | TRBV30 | CAWSSGTGLAGYTF | TGTGCCTGGAGTTCAGGAACAGGGCTGGCTGGCTACACCTTC
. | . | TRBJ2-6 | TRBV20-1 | CSAAVSGANVLTF | TGCAGTGCTGCCGTGTCTGGGGCCAACGTCCTGACTTTC
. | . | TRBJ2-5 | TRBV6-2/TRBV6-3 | CASSYSAGETQYF | TGTGCCAGCAGTTACTCGGCGGGAGAGACCCAGTACTTC
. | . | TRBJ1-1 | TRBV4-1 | CASSQERAVAGVNTEAFF | TGCGCCAGCAGCCAAGAACGGGCTGTTGCGGGGGTGAACACTGAAGCTTTCTTT
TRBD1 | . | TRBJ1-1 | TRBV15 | CATSFRGQGYGNTEAFF | TGTGCCACCAGCTTTAGGGGACAGGGGTATGGGAACACTGAAGCTTTCTTT
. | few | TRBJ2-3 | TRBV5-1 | CASSLLMTPGSTDTQYF | TGCGCCAGCAGCTTGCTAATGACCCCGGGGAGCACAGATACGCAGTATTTT
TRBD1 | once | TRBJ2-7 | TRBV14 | CASSHGTGSHEQYF | TGTGCCAGCAGCCACGGGACAGGGAGCCACGAGCAGTACTTC
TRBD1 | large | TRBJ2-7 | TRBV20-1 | CSARGGTGHTNEQYF | TGCAGTGCTAGGGGTGGGACAGGGCATACCAACGAGCAGTACTTC
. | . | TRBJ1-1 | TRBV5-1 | CASSLDPCGAEAFF | TGCGCCAGCAGCTTGGATCCGTGCGGGGCTGAAGCTTTCTTT
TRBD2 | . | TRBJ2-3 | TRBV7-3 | CASSSGGLASTDTQYF | TGTGCCAGCAGTTCGGGGGGACTAGCGAGCACAGATACGCAGTATTTT
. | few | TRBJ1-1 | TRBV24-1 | CATSFGRGEAFF | TGTGCCACCAGTTTTGGGAGGGGCGAAGCTTTCTTT
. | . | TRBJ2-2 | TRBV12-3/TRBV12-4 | CASSLRAGGRTGELFF | TGTGCCAGCAGTTTAAGGGCAGGGGGGCGCACCGGGGAGCTGTTTTTT
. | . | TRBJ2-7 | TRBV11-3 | CASSLDPGRISYEQYF | TGTGCCAGCAGCTTAGATCCAGGCCGTATCTCCTACGAGCAGTACTTC
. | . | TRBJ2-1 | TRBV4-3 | CASSGSGEDEQFF | TGCGCCAGCAGTGGATCAGGGGAGGATGAGCAGTTCTTC
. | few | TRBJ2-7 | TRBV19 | CAPKGLVYEQYF | TGTGCCCCTAAGGGGCTAGTCTACGAGCAGTACTTC
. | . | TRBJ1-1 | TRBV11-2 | CASSLVGRARGTEAFF | TGTGCCAGCAGCTTAGTTGGCAGGGCAAGGGGCACTGAAGCTTTCTTT
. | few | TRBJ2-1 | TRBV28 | CASLHGGLSEQFF | TGTGCCAGCCTACACGGGGGCCTGAGTGAGCAGTTCTTC
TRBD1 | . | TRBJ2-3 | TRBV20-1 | CSAPGTGTDTQYF | TGCAGTGCTCCCGGGACAGGGACGGATACGCAGTATTTT
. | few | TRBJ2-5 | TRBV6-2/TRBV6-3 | CASSSRKVGRMETQYF | TGTGCCAGCAGTTCCCGGAAAGTGGGTAGAATGGAGACCCAGTACTTC
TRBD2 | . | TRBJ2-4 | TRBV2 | CASSGGGDQYF | TGTGCCAGCAGTGGCGGGGGGGATCAGTACTTC
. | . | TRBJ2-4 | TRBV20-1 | CSGAAKNIQYF | TGCAGTGGAGCAGCCAAAAACATTCAGTACTTC
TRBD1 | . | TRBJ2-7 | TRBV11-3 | CASSSGQGHREKQYF | TGTGCCAGCAGCTCCGGACAGGGGCACCGGGAGAAGCAGTACTTC
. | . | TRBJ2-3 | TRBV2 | CASSVAMPADTQYF | TGTGCCAGCAGTGTAGCTATGCCCGCAGATACGCAGTATTTT
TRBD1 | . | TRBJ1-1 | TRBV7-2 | CASSLKGALNTDGFF | TGTGCCAGCAGCTTAAAGGGGGCTTTGAACACTGATGGTTTCTTT
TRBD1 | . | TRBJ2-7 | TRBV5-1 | CASSSTGTGVHEQYF | TGCGCCAGCAGCTCAACCGGGACAGGGGTACACGAGCAGTACTTC